The entry below gives a single T cell receptor beta chain sequence along with its context. With 2 bases removed from V and 3 bases from J, the gap between germline ends came to 10 bases. In germline, CDR1 is SGHTA, CDR2 FQGNSA. The CDR3 contains 14 residues. Original data processing: Reference gene primer amplification yielded estimated nucleated cell counts. The assay was immunoSEQ multiplex PCR, and TCRdb's table has in-frame clones only and misses some. The D gene and trimming were derived from the DNA, and the V and J assignments and clone size from that table. The repertoire holds about 190,000 clones, with roughly 80% as singletons. This record comes from a study of blood T cell repertoires in COVID-19. Turning to the study itself: Nucleic acid was either cDNA or gDNA, and it came from T cells, B-cell-depleted T cells, or PBMCs.

Material for sequencing was peripheral blood. J is TRBJ1-2 and V is TRBV7-2; the D gene is possibly TRBD1 (6 bases). The TCR comes from a man aged 45-60 years who had recovered from COVID-19. CDR3 sequence reads: CASSLQGQHYGYTF. The CDR3 nucleotides are TGTGCCAGCAGCTTACAAGGACAGCACTATGGCTACACCTTC.